The 14 T cell receptor beta chains below come from one sample, sequenced in a study of T cell responses to AZD1222 COVID-19 vaccine. Sequenced by immunoSEQ multiplex PCR; TCRdb stores in-frame clones only, minus some. This table holds 150,000 to 200,000 clones, more than 70% found once. The sequencing here drew on peripheral blood, taken 28 days after the second AZD1222 dose. The receptors were sampled from an adult who received the AZD1222 COVID-19 vaccine.

This chain links TRBV5-1 with TRBJ2-2, with 7 bases that match TRBD1. V was pared by 3 bases and J by 2 bases, with 4 bases of the junction left unmatched. This CDR3 spans 15 amino acids. Germline lookup yields CDR1 SGHRS and CDR2 YFSETQ. The CDR3 here is CASSWGTANTGELFF. CDR3 coding DNA: TGCGCCAGCAGCTGGGGGACAGCTAACACCGGGGAGCTGTTTTTT.

This clone occurred a few times. The rearrangement joins TRBV7-3 to TRBJ1-6; D not certain. This CDR3 has 15 residues. Germline V gene lookup returns CDR1 SGHTA and CDR2 FQGTGA. The ends were cut back, 2 bases at V and 5 bases at J, with 10 bases in the middle. CDR3 DNA: TGTGCCAGCAGCTTAGACTTACGAGATAATTCACCCCTCCACTTT. Amino acids: CASSLDLRDNSPLHF.

The chain is built from TRBV19 and TRBJ1-1; D gene uncertain. With 1 base removed from V and 7 bases from J, the gap between germline ends came to 7 bases. This CDR3 is 12 amino acids long. The germline CDR1 and CDR2 sequences are LNHDA and SQIVND (reference sequence). Here the CDR3 reads CASSIGLFEAFF. The CDR3, as DNA: TGTGCCAGTAGTATAGGGCTCTTTGAAGCTTTCTTT.

The chain uses TRBV30 and TRBJ2-7; 9 bases fit TRBD2. V shed 6 bases, J shed 6 bases, and the junction held 12 bases outside the gene matches. The germline gives CDR1 GTSNPN, CDR2 SVGIG (reference sequence). CDR3 size: 14 residues. CDR3 sequence: CACRPSGARSEQYF. The CDR3 bases are TGTGCCTGTCGGCCTAGCGGGGCCCGTAGCGAGCAGTACTTC.

The chain combines TRBV7-8 with TRBJ2-1, with TRBD2 matching 9 bases. The CDR3 contains 16 residues. Germline trimming cut 0 bases from V and 6 bases from J; bases unmatched to any gene: 6. The V gene's germline CDR1 is SGHVS and CDR2 FQNEAQ. The CDR3 is CASSLAEVAGVNEQFF. The CDR3 coding sequence is TGTGCCAGCAGCTTAGCGGAGGTAGCGGGAGTCAATGAGCAGTTCTTC. Supplemented by reference TRBV7-8 and TRBJ2-1, the full variable domain reads GAGVSQSPRYKVAKRGQDVALRCDPISGHVSLFWYQQALGQGPEFLTYFQNEAQLDKSGLPSDRFFAERPEGSVSTLKIQRTQQEDSAVYLCASSLAEVAGVNEQFFGPGTRLTVL.

This chain uses TRBV15 with TRBJ1-1; 7 bases match TRBD1. The CDR3 extends over 15 amino acids. Germline V gives CDR1 LNHNV, CDR2 YYDKDF (reference sequence). V was pared by 6 bases and J by 1 base, with 8 bases of the junction left unmatched. CDR3 nucleotide sequence: TGTGCCACCAGTACCAACAGGGGAGCGAACACTGAAGCTTTCTTT. Translating gives CATSTNRGANTEAFF.

The chain is built from TRBV3-1 (or the pseudogene TRBV3-2) and TRBJ2-7; perhaps TRBD2 as D (5 bases). Germline-derived CDR1 and CDR2 are LGHDT and YNNKEL (reference sequence). Between the trimmed V and J ends, which lost 2 bases and 3 bases, there was a span of 8 bases. This CDR3 is built from 13 residues. The CDR3, as DNA: TGTGCCAGCAGCCAAAACGAGGGCTACGAGCAGTACTTC. Protein sequence: CASSQNEGYEQYF.

This clone was observed a single time. V and J are TRBV6-6 and TRBJ1-6; no firm D call. The CDR3 runs 14 residues. CDR1 and CDR2 (germline): MNHNY, SVGAGI (reference sequence). V shed 2 bases and J shed 6 bases, with 8 bases lying between them. For the CDR3, the DNA is TGTGCCAGCAGTTACATACAGCCTAATTCACCCCTCCACTTT. This gives the protein CASSYIQPNSPLHF.

This clone was found once. The chain employs TRBV4-3 and TRBJ1-3; D not certain. In germline, CDR1 is LGHNA, CDR2 YSLEER. CDR3 length: 15 amino acids. The V end was cut by 1 base, the J end by 0 bases, with 7 bases between. Here the CDR3 reads CASSQGSRSGNTIYF. CDR3 coding DNA: TGCGCCAGCAGCCAAGGGTCCCGCTCTGGAAACACCATATATTTT.

This chain uses TRBV24-1 with TRBJ1-2; 11 bases fit TRBD1. CDR1 and CDR2 (germline): KGHDR, SFDVKD. The CDR3 is 12 amino acids. V dropped 12 bases and J dropped 7; count of bases not matched to a gene: 6. This chain's CDR3 is CAEWTGGGGYTF. The CDR3 nucleotides read TGTGCCGAATGGACAGGGGGCGGTGGCTACACCTTC.

The chain has TRBV10-3 and TRBJ2-3; tentative D call: TRBD2 (6 bases). The V end was cut by 3 bases, the J end by 3 bases, with 13 bases between. This CDR3 is 15 amino acids long. Germline V gene lookup returns CDR1 ENHRY and CDR2 SYGVKD. CDR3 amino acids: CAISDFGGITDTQYF. The CDR3 DNA reads TGTGCCATCAGTGACTTCGGCGGGATTACAGATACGCAGTATTTT.

This clone showed up just once. The rearrangement links TRBV7-2 to TRBJ2-7; no firm D call. Trimming removed 5 bases at V and 1 base at J, with 12 bases between. The CDR3 length is 14 residues. Germline CDR1 reads SGHTA; CDR2 reads FQGNSA. The CDR3 DNA sequence: TGTGCCAGCAGCCCAGGATATAATTCCTACGAGCAGTACTTC. This encodes CASSPGYNSYEQYF.

The chain carries TRBV4-2 and TRBJ2-7; possible D gene TRBD2, 5 bases. Germline V lookup: CDR1 LGHNA, CDR2 YNFKEQ. Deletions cut 0 bases from V and 6 bases from J, with 15 bases between. The CDR3 totals 15 residues. The CDR3 DNA is TGTGCCAGCAGCCAAGAAGTATCGGTAGCGAGCGAGCAGTACTTC. It translates to CASSQEVSVASEQYF.

The chain joins TRBV4-3 to TRBJ2-3, with unresolved D. The CDR3 is 14 amino acids. V was pared by 5 bases and J by 1 base, with 10 bases between. The V gene's germline CDR1 is LGHNA and CDR2 YSLEER. The DNA of the CDR3 is TGCGCCAGCAGCTCCGATCTCCGCACAGATACGCAGTATTTT. Translation gives CASSSDLRTDTQYF.